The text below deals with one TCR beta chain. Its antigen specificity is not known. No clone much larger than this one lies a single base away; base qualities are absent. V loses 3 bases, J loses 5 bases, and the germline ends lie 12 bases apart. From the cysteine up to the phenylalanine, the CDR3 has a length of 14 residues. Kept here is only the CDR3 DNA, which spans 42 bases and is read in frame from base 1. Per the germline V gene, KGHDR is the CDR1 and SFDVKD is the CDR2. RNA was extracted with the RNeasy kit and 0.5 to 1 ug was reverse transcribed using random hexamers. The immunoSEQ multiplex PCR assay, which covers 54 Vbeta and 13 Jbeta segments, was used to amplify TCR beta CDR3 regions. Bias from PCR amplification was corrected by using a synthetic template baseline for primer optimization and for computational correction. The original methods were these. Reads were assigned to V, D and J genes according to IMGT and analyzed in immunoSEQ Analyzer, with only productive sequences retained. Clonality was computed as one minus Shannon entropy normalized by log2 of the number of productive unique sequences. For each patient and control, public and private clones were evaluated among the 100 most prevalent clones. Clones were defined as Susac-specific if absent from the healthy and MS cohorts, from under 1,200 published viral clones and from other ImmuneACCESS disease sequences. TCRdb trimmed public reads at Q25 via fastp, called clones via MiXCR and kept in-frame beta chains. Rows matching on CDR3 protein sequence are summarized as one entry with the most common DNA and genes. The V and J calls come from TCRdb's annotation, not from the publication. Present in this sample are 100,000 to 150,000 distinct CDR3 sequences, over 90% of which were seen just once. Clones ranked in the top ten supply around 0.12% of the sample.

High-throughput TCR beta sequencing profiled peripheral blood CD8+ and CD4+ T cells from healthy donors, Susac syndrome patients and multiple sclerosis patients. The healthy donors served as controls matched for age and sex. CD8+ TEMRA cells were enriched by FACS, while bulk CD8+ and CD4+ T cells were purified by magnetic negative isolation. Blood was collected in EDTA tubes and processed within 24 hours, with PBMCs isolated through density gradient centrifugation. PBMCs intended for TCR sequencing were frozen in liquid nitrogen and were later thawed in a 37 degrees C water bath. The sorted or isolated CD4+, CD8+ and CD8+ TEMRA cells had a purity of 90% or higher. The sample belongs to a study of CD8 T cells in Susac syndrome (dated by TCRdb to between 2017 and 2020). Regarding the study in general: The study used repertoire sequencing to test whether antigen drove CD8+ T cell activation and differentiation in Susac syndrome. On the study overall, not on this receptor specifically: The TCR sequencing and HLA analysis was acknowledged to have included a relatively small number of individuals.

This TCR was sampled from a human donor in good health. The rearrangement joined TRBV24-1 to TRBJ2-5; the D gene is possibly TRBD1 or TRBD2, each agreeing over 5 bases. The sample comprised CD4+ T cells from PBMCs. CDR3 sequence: CATSDQGWEETQYF. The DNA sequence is TGTGCCACCAGTGATCAGGGTTGGGAGGAGACCCAGTACTTC.